What follows is one T cell receptor (beta chain) and its context. Antigen: not known. The sample belongs to a study of response to subunit inactivated influenza vaccine. Study-wide points: New T cells are recruited in small numbers by each seasonal influenza vaccination, according to the authors' suggestion.

TCRdb reprocessed the RT-PCR reads via MiXCR and lists one record per CDR3 protein. Among roughly 790,000 distinct CDR3 sequences listed, less than 25% were seen once. The germline V and J ends were trimmed by 4 bases and 2 bases, with 14 bases remaining between them. The CDR3 is 16 amino acids. From germline, CDR1 is SGHAT and CDR2 FQNNGV. This receptor was taken from a man in his fifties or sixties who received an inactivated influenza vaccine. This chain connects TRBV11-2 to TRBJ2-2, with D unclear. The sample in question was PBMCs from blood, obtained around 5 days after vaccination. Here the CDR3 reads CASSSPGQTNTGELFF. CDR3 nucleotides: TGTGCCAGCAGCTCTCCCGGGCAGACCAACACCGGGGAGCTGTTTTTT.